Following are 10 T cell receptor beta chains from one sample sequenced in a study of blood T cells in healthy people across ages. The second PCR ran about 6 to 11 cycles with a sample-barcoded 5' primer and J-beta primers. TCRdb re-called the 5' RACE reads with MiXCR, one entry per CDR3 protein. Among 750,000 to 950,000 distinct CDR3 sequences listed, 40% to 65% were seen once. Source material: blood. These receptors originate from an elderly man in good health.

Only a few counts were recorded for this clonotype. Here the CDR3 DNA reads TGCAGTGCTAGAGATGGTCCGGGAGGAAGCATTCAGTACTTC. It specifies CSARDGPGGSIQYF. V gene TRBV20-1 combines with J gene TRBJ2-4, with TRBD2 matching 7 bases. CDR3 size: 14 residues. Germline V gene data show CDR1 as DFQATT and CDR2 as SNEGSKA (reference sequence). V trimming: 0 bases; J trimming: 9 bases; junction bases outside the gene matches: 8.

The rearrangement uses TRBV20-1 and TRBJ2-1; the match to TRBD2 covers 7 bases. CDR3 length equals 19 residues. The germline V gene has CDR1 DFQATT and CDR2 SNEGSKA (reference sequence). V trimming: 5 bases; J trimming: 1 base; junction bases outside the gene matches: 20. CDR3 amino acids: CSAEARGGLAGQSYNEQFF. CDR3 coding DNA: TGCAGTGCTGAGGCCCGAGGTGGATTAGCGGGCCAGTCCTACAATGAGCAGTTCTTC.

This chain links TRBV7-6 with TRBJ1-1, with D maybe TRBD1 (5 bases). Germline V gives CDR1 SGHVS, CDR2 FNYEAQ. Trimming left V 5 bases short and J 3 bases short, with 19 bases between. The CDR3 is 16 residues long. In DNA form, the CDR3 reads TGTGCCAGCAGCCCCCGGTGGCGGGGGAGTGACACTGAAGCTTTCTTT. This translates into CASSPRWRGSDTEAFF. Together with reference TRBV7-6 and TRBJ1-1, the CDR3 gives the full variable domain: GAGVSQSPRYKVTKRGQDVALRCDPISGHVSLYWYRQALGQGPEFLTYFNYEAQQDKSGLPNDRFSAERPEGSISTLTIQRTEQRDSAMYRCASSPRWRGSDTEAFFGQGTRLTVV.

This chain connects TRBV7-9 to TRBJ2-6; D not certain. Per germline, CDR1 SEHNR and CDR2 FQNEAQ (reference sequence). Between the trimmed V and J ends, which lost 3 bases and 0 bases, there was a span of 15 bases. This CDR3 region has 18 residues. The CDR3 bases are TGTGCCAGCAGCTTTTTTCAGGAATTAAGCTCTGGGGCCAACGTCCTGACTTTC. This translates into CASSFFQELSSGANVLTF.

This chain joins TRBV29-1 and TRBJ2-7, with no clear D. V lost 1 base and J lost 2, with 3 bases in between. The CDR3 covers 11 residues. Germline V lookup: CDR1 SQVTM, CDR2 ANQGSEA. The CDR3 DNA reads TGCAGCGTTGAAGGTACCTACGAGCAGTACTTC. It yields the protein CSVEGTYEQYF.

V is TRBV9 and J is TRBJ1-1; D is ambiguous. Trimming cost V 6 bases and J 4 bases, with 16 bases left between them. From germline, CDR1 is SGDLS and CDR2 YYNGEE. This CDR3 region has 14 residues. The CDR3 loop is CASNGGHPVTEAFF. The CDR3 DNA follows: TGTGCCAGCAACGGTGGGCACCCGGTCACTGAAGCTTTCTTT.

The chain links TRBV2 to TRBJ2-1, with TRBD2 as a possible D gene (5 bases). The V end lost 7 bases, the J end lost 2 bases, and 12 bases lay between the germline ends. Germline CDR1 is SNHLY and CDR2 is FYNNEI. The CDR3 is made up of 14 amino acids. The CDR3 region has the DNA TGTGCCAGCATTACTAGTTGGACCTACAATGAGCAGTTCTTC. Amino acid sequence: CASITSWTYNEQFF.

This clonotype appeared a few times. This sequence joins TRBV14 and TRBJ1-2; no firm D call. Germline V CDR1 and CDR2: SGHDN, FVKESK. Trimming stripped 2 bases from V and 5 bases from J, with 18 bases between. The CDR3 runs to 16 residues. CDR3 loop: CASSQRGVRRPYGYTF. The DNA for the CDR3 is TGTGCCAGCAGCCAACGGGGAGTTAGACGTCCTTATGGCTACACCTTC.

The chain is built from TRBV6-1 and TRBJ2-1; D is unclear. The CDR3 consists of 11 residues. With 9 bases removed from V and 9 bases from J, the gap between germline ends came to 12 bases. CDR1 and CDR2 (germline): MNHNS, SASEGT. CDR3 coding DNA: TGTGCCAGTAGGATCAACCTTGAGCAGTTCTTC. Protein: CASRINLEQFF.

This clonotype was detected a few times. The CDR3 loop is CASSVHGTGYEQYF. The CDR3 region has the DNA TGTGCCAGCAGTGTACATGGAACTGGCTACGAGCAGTACTTC. The chain links TRBV6-5 to TRBJ2-7; D unresolved. The germline V gene encodes CDR1 MNHEY and CDR2 SVGAGI. The CDR3 totals 14 residues. The V end was cut by 5 bases, the J end by 3 bases, with 14 bases between.